The T cell receptor beta chain under discussion was sequenced for a study of cytomegalovirus exposure and HLA in healthy donors. The CDR3 runs 14 residues. The J segment lost 2 bases and the V segment lost 3 bases, leaving 3 bases of the junction unmatched. Germline CDR1 KGHSH, CDR2 LQKENI. Note on this clone: Its antigen is undetermined.

Study conclusions and caveats: HLA alleles were associated with 15,000 to 20,000 TCR beta sequences in a later analysis at 0.05 false discovery rate.

Use of 60 Vbeta and 13 Jbeta primers characterized the PCR. The method was immunoSEQ multiplex PCR; TCRdb's version includes in-frame clones alone and lacks a portion of them. The sample has 150,000 to 200,000 clones, around three quarters seen once. The sequence derives from a male donor in good health and CMV-seronegative. The rearrangement joins TRBV18 to TRBJ2-5; 7 bases line up with TRBD1. The material sequenced was PBMCs. In DNA, the CDR3 is TGTGCCAGCTCACCGGGACAGCTACAAGAGACCCAGTACTTC. Translation gives CASSPGQLQETQYF. Supplemented by reference TRBV18 and TRBJ2-5, the full variable domain reads NAGVMQNPRHLVRRRGQEARLRCSPMKGHSHVYWYRQLPEEGLKFMVYLQKENIIDESGMPKERFSAEFPKEGPSILRIQQVVRGDSAAYFCASSPGQLQETQYFGPGTRLLVL.